This T cell receptor (beta chain) is drawn from a study of T cells in Graves' hyperthyroidism and ophthalmopathy. Study-wide results and limits: Onset of ophthalmopathy came a median roughly 6 months after the model predicted it.

Amplified TCR beta CDR3 regions derived from RNA transcripts. HTBI primers were employed in a first-round RT-PCR of the TCR CDR3. MiXCR, run by TCRdb on the multiplex PCR reads, gives a single entry per CDR3 protein. The table lists about 600,000 distinct CDR3 sequences, more than 12% of them singletons, with approximately 12% in the top ten. CDR3 size: 14 residues. Trimming at V came to 3 bases and at J to 4 bases, leaving 6 bases not matched to a gene. CDR1 is SGHRS, CDR2 YFSETQ, per germline. This clonotype was observed at least ten times. Its target is not known. Reasons for excluding patients were uncontrolled infection, other autoimmune disease, pregnancy or lactation. PBMCs were derived from under 13 ml fresh peripheral blood.

The clonotype was recovered from a woman aged 50 to 60 with Graves' ophthalmopathy. The chain links TRBV5-1 to TRBJ2-7, with 8 bases lining up with TRBD1. Sequencing used blood. The CDR3 spells CASSWGQAGYEQYF. CDR3 DNA: TGCGCCAGCAGCTGGGGACAGGCGGGTTACGAGCAGTACTTC.